This TCR beta chain was sequenced in a study of T cells in Graves' hyperthyroidism and ophthalmopathy (dated by TCRdb to between 2017 and 2020). For the wider study: Peripheral blood samples were taken at initial diagnosis, before any treatment was given. Following sampling, methimazole starting at 30 mg daily was given to hyperthyroidism patients, and high-dose intravenous methylprednisolone was given to ophthalmopathy patients. Whether ophthalmopathy could be predicted prospectively was tested in an independent validation cohort made up of approximately 19 hyperthyroidism patients plus 17 patients who later progressed to ophthalmopathy. To identify TCR V-J signatures that set the groups apart, the researchers used a discovery cohort of more than 95 patients, made up of about 44 with Graves' ophthalmopathy and about 59 with stable Graves' hyperthyroidism. The 85 to 100 discovery patients were randomly split 7:3 into training and test sets. TCR Vbeta CDR3 sequencing of fewer than 150 peripheral blood samples (fewer than 45 ophthalmopathy, about 80 hyperthyroidism and some 17 progressor patients) is reported in the paper. In several Graves' hyperthyroidism patients, the study also compared T-cell repertoires from thyroid tissue with T-cell repertoires from blood.

Stable Graves' hyperthyroidism was defined as the absence of progression to ophthalmopathy over 18 months of follow-up. Hyperthyroidism patients were newly diagnosed, with disease duration under 2 months, and aged 18 to 65 years. Patients with uncontrolled infections, other autoimmune diseases, pregnancy or lactation were excluded. Clinical symptoms, serum thyroxine and TRAb, thyroid ultrasound, and orbital computed tomography formed the basis for the diagnoses. PBMCs were isolated from about 9 ml of fresh peripheral blood by Ficoll-Paque density gradient centrifugation. Total RNA was extracted with Trizol reagent, and quality was checked on an Agilent 2100 Bioanalyzer. Of note for this clonotype: The target of this receptor is not known. This may arise from a read error, as a much more abundant clone is one base away.

What the research found in general, with its limitations: No statistical method was used to set the sample size in advance, and investigators knew the group allocation. A 13 V-J signature model separated ophthalmopathy from stable hyperthyroidism, with around 88% sensitivity and just under 84% specificity in cross-validation and 80%/75% in testing. Blood samples also contained most of the expanded thyroid clonotypes (frequency above 0.001), which suggests that blood repertoires may reflect thyroid immune responses. In validation, the model predicted progression to ophthalmopathy with just under 71% sensitivity and less than 75% specificity, a median of 6.5 months before onset.

V drops 4 bases and J drops 11 bases, leaving 14 bases in between. CDR1 is given as SEHNR and CDR2 as FQNEAQ, both from the germline V gene (reference sequence). Counted from cysteine to phenylalanine, this CDR3 has 12 amino acids. Only CDR3 DNA is held: 36 bases, read in frame from base 1. The TCR beta CDR3 regions were amplified from RNA transcripts. A first-round RT-PCR of the TCR CDR3 used the HTBI primer set with the Qiagen OneStep RT-PCR kit. The libraries were constructed in a second round of multiplex PCR and then size-selected and purified. Paired-end sequencing of the libraries was performed with 100 bp reads on an Illumina HiSeq2000. In the original analysis: SOAPnuke was used to process the raw data, with reads discarded if the reads contained adapters or uncalled bases, had a mean Phred below 15, or lacked an exact constant-primer or identifier match. COPE v1.2.5 was used to merge high-quality paired reads, and clonotypes were defined as unique nucleotide sequences. Clonotypes were aligned to IMGT TRBV, TRBD and TRBJ reference segments using MiTCR v1.1. The analysis was restricted to V-J combinations with a frequency above 0.0001, which together covered about 99% of the repertoires. A TCS score was defined as the ratio between F50 (clonal expansion) and ExV (chaos), using BLOSUM62-based TCRdist between CDR3 peptides within each V-J. Welch's t-statistics and random forest reduced fewer than 550 V-J features to 10 to 15, which were used in a naive Bayes classifier (R e1071). The Morisita-Horn index was used to measure how similar the thyroid and blood repertoires were. TCRdb ran its own pipeline on the public reads, namely fastp trimming at Q25 and MiXCR clone calling, and kept in-frame beta chains. Each entry is one CDR3 protein sequence, shown with its most common DNA and genes. These V and J calls originate from TCRdb's pipeline instead of the authors' own analysis. This sample gives roughly 840,000 distinct CDR3 sequences in total; around 39% of them show up just once. The ten biggest clones cover roughly 8.3% of the sample.

The TCR sequence derives from a man in his late teens or twenties with Graves' hyperthyroidism. Sequencing used blood. The V gene is TRBV7-9 and the J gene is TRBJ1-1; there is no confident call for the D gene. The DNA is as follows: TGTGCCAGCAGCTCGGAGAGGAACCTGGCTTTCTTT. Its amino acids are CASSSERNLAFF.